This T cell receptor beta chain was profiled in a study of T cells after yellow fever vaccination. Notes on the study in general: After the booster, over 95% of CD4 and roughly nine tenths of CD8 primary-response clones were re-detected.

Remarks on this clonotype: The antigen is undetermined.

One entry per CDR3 protein results from TCRdb running MiXCR on the 5' RACE reads. The sample lists roughly 250,000 distinct CDR3 sequences, 13% occurring once. Germline CDR1 and CDR2: MDHEN and SYDVKM. This CDR3 spans 14 amino acids. V shed 5 bases and J shed 12 bases, with 20 bases lying between them. The sequenced sample was CD4+ T cells sorted from PBMCs, obtained 45 days after the yellow fever booster vaccination. The rearrangement links TRBV28 to TRBJ2-1, with a weak D call TRBD2 (7 bases). The clonotype was recovered from a man aged 25 to 45 who received the YFV17D yellow fever vaccine. CDR3 amino acids: CASSRTAGFVGQFF. The CDR3 bases are TGTGCCAGCAGTCGGACAGCGGGGTTTGTCGGGCAGTTCTTC.